The clone carrying this T cell receptor (beta chain) came up many times. What it binds is unknown. This entry comes from a study of regulatory T cells in long-lasting Graves disease. Notes on the study in general: Persistent disease samples used TRBV28, TRBJ1-2 and TRBJ2-5 preferentially.

Construction of TCR beta libraries relied on iRepertoire HTBI primers and on Arm-PCR targeting CDR3 regions. As processed by the authors: Identification across samples found about 61 TRBV and approximately 15 TRBJ segments. TCRdb reprocessed the multiplex PCR reads with MiXCR, giving one entry per CDR3 protein. For this entry, the V and J calls and clone size follow TCRdb and not the study's own pipeline. The data show around 250,000 distinct CDR3 sequences, with roughly 18% seen just once and approximately 24% held by the top ten. This sample's time point: newly diagnosed GD, antithyroid drugs for less than 3 months. The TCR library was made from RNA extracted from PBMCs. V was shortened by 1 base and J by 7 bases, with 16 bases between the two germline ends. CDR3 size: 15 residues. CDR1 is DFQATT and CDR2 is SNEGSKA in the germline V gene (reference sequence).

The chain couples TRBV20-1 to TRBJ2-2, with a tentative D call TRBD1 (6 bases). This TCR was recovered from a female donor with Graves disease. The source was peripheral blood mononuclear cells (PBMCs), collected at new diagnosis, from a patient treated with antithyroid drugs. As DNA, the CDR3 is TGCAGTGCTAGAGTAACAGGGTCGGGAAGCGGGGAGCTGTTTTTT. Encoded protein: CSARVTGSGSGELFF.